This T cell receptor beta chain was sequenced during a study of neurological immune-mediated disorders. Unsorted libraries were derived from 2 million PBMCs stored at -80 C. Study-level points and caveats: One related-CDR3 cluster, found by phylogenetic grouping, held repertoires of 18 of 34 multiple sclerosis patients and is a possible signature. None of the CDR3 amino acid sequences in expanded clones turned up in more than one subject, which points to private repertoires in all groups.

This clonotype was seen ten or more times. Antigen unknown. The cDNA came from 5'RACE, which used 10-nucleotide random UMIs. TCRdb re-called the 5' RACE reads through MiXCR, storing one row per CDR3 protein. The data contain tens of thousands of distinct CDR3 sequences, 4.2% of them singletons. The CDR3 runs 16 residues. V was clipped by 0 bases and J by 1 base, with 12 bases between them. In germline, CDR1 is LGHDT, CDR2 YNNKEL (reference sequence). Sequencing was performed on PBMCs. The sequence was collected from a man between 45 and 60 years old with multiple sclerosis. The chain joins TRBV3-1 to TRBJ1-1; no reliable D call. CDR3 bases: TGTGCCAGCAGCCAAGACCCCGCGGGCAGGAACACTGAAGCTTTCTTT. As protein: CASSQDPAGRNTEAFF.